A single sample is the source of the 8 T cell receptor beta chains below, sequenced in a study of blood T cells in healthy people across ages. Sample-barcoded 5' priming and a J-beta primer mix drove a second PCR of about 6 to 12 cycles. TCRdb processed the 5' RACE reads anew with MiXCR; each CDR3 protein has one entry. Of 1 million or so distinct CDR3 sequences in the sample, under 55% were seen once. The sample taken for sequencing was blood. These receptors all stem from a woman aged 55-75 years in good health.

This clonotype was recorded many times. Here the CDR3 reads CASSRRQGDGYTF. CDR3 DNA sequence: TGTGCCAGCAGCCGAAGACAGGGGGACGGCTACACCTTC. The gene calls are TRBV3-1 and TRBJ1-2, with 9 bases aligning to TRBD1. Germline lookup yields CDR1 LGHDT and CDR2 YNNKEL (reference sequence). The CDR3 runs to 13 residues. Trimming at V came to 4 bases and at J to 8 bases, leaving 5 bases not matched to a gene. Full variable domain (remainder filled in from reference TRBV3-1 and TRBJ1-2): DTAVSQTPKYLVTQMGNDKSIKCEQNLGHDTMYWYKQDSKKFLKIMFSYNNKELIINETVPNRFSPKSPDKAHLNLHINSLELGDSAVYFCASSRRQGDGYTFGSGTRLTVV.

The DNA of the CDR3 is TGTGCCAGCAGGGACGGAGCGGGAGTCTACGAGCAGTACTTC. Residues: CASRDGAGVYEQYF. The rearrangement links TRBV6-2 or TRBV6-3 to TRBJ2-7; 8 positions agree with TRBD2. CDR1 and CDR2 from the germline V gene are MNHEY and SVGEGT. Trimming cost V 6 bases and J 3 bases; bases outside gene matches: 7. The CDR3 extends over 14 amino acids.

This clonotype was seen more than once but under ten times. V and J are TRBV5-1 and TRBJ2-3; TRBD2 matches at 12 bases. CDR3 length: 19 amino acids. Germline V gene data show CDR1 as SGHRS and CDR2 as YFSETQ. J was trimmed by 3 bases and V by 0 bases; bases with no gene match: 11. CDR3 region: CASSLGTFTSGRRTDTQYF. The CDR3 DNA reads TGCGCCAGCAGCTTGGGGACCTTCACTAGCGGGAGGCGGACAGATACGCAGTATTTT.

The chain recombines TRBV27 with TRBJ1-2, with 9 bases identical to TRBD1. Germline V gene data show CDR1 as MNHEY and CDR2 as SMNVEV (reference sequence). Losses at the gene ends were 4 bases for V and 8 bases for J; bases not matched to a gene: 5. The CDR3 is 13 residues long. As DNA, the CDR3 is TGTGCCAGCAGTTGGGGACAGGGAAAAGGCTACACCTTC. It specifies CASSWGQGKGYTF.

This chain joins TRBV14 and TRBJ2-1; TRBD2 matches at 7 bases. This CDR3 is 14 amino acids long. The V segment lost 4 bases and the J segment 7 bases; nucleotides outside the gene matches: 7. Germline V gene lookup returns CDR1 SGHDN and CDR2 FVKESK. The CDR3 is CASSLLRGENEQFF. The CDR3 DNA reads TGTGCCAGCAGCCTCCTACGGGGGGAAAATGAGCAGTTCTTC.

This clonotype was picked up a small number of times. The CDR3 here is CASSYSTSGGYEQYF. The CDR3 nucleotides are TGTGCCAGCAGTTACTCGACTAGCGGGGGGTACGAGCAGTACTTC. The J gene is TRBJ2-4, the V gene TRBV6-5; 13 nucleotides align to TRBD2. The DNA matches TRBJ2-7 better at its end, which makes the J call doubtful. The CDR3 spans 15 residues. In germline, CDR1 is MNHEY, CDR2 SVGAGI.

This clonotype occurred many times. As DNA, the CDR3 is TGCGCCAGCAGTCGCGGGACTAGCGATCAAGAGACCCAGTACTTC. It encodes CASSRGTSDQETQYF. The chain uses TRBV10-1 and TRBJ2-5; 10 positions match TRBD2. In germline, CDR1 is WNHNN, CDR2 SYGVQD (reference sequence). CDR3 length: 15 amino acids. The trim removed 5 bases at V and 2 bases at J, leaving 5 bases unmatched.

Only a few counts were recorded for this clonotype. This chain joins TRBV7-2 and TRBJ1-2, with D unresolved. V was trimmed by 6 bases and J by 6 bases, leaving 32 bases between them. The CDR3 is made up of 19 amino acids. CDR1 is SGHTA and CDR2 is FQGNSA in the germline V gene. Written as DNA, the CDR3 is TGTGCCAGCAGTACCGGAGGTTTGTTGAGGAGCCGAGAAACGGATGGCTACACCTTC. Its protein is CASSTGGLLRSRETDGYTF.